One sample yielded the 12 T cell receptor beta chains listed below, sequenced in a study of T cell responses to AZD1222 COVID-19 vaccine. Libraries were prepared by immunoSEQ multiplex PCR; TCRdb keeps only in-frame clonotypes and omits some of them. The repertoire table contains 150,000 or so clones. The sample was peripheral blood. The source is an adult in good health.

V usage is TRBV18 and J usage is TRBJ1-1, with D possibly TRBD1 on 5 matching bases. V lost 1 base to trimming and J lost 11 bases, with 14 bases between them. Germline V gene lookup returns CDR1 KGHSH and CDR2 LQKENI. This CDR3 has 13 amino acids. In nucleotides, the CDR3 is TGTGCCAGCTCACCACAGGTGGGAGAGGGGGCTTTCTTT. It specifies CASSPQVGEGAFF.

V is TRBV5-8 and J is TRBJ2-3; the match to TRBD1 covers 8 bases. V shed 0 bases and J 5 bases; nucleotides not matched to a gene: 5. CDR3 length equals 15 residues. Germline V gene sequence: CDR1 SGHTS, CDR2 YDEGEE. In nucleotides, the CDR3 is TGTGCCAGCAGCTTGGAGGGCAGGGGGCAAGATACGCAGTATTTT. This codes for CASSLEGRGQDTQYF.

V is TRBV30 and J is TRBJ1-5, with a possible D match to TRBD1 (6 bases). CDR1 and CDR2 from the germline V gene are GTSNPN and SVGIG (reference sequence). The length of the CDR3 is 19 residues. V was shortened by 1 base and J by 1 base, with 23 bases between the two germline ends. CDR3 DNA: TGTGCCTGGAGTGCCCCTACATATCAGGGGCTCTCGAGCAATCAGCCCCAGCATTTT. It translates to CAWSAPTYQGLSSNQPQHF.

Here the CDR3 DNA reads TGTGCCAGCAGCCGTAACTTCGACAGCCTTACCTACGAGCAGTACTTC. Protein sequence: CASSRNFDSLTYEQYF. The chain recombines TRBV5-8 with TRBJ2-7, with D perhaps TRBD1 (5 bases). The germline CDR1 and CDR2 sequences are SGHTS and YDEGEE. Trimming stripped 4 bases from V and 2 bases from J, with 19 bases between. The CDR3 has 16 amino acids. Full variable domain (outside the CDR3, taken from reference TRBV5-8 and TRBJ2-7): EAGVTQSPTHLIKTRGQQATLRCSPISGHTSVYWYQQALGLGLQFLLWYDEGEERNRGNFPPRFSGRQFPNYSSELNVNALELEDSALYLCASSRNFDSLTYEQYFGPGTRLTVT.

The V call is TRBV10-3, the J call TRBJ2-3; D is perhaps TRBD1 (5 bases). Germline V gene sequence: CDR1 ENHRY, CDR2 SYGVKD. CDR3 length equals 14 residues. Trimming shortened V by 2 bases and J by 3 bases, and 9 bases separated the two germline ends. CDR3 in amino acids: CAISEVGHTDTQYF. DNA of the CDR3: TGTGCCATCAGTGAGGTCGGACATACAGATACGCAGTATTTT.

The chain uses TRBV4-1 and TRBJ2-7, with TRBD2 as a possible D gene (6 bases). The germline V gene has CDR1 MGHRA and CDR2 YSYEKL. The CDR3 loop spans 15 amino acids. The V end lost 1 base, the J end lost 6 bases, and 16 bases lay between the germline ends. CDR3 in DNA: TGCGCCAGCAGCCAAGGGGAGGCGAGTAGGGCCGAGCAGTACTTC. Translating gives CASSQGEASRAEQYF.

This sequence joins TRBV11-3 and TRBJ2-1; D remains unclear. Per the germline V gene, CDR1 is SGHNT and CDR2 is YENEEA. V shed 4 bases and J shed 10 bases, with 14 bases lying between them. The CDR3 runs 13 residues. For the CDR3, the DNA is TGTGCCAGCAGCTCTCCGCTAGGCCGAGAGCAGTTCTTC. Translating gives CASSSPLGREQFF. The complete variable domain, with remaining parts taken from reference TRBV11-3 and TRBJ2-1, reads EAGVVQSPRYKIIEKKQPVAFWCNPISGHNTLYWYLQNLGQGPELLIRYENEEAVDDSQLPKDRFSAERLKGVDSTLKIQPAELGDSAVYLCASSSPLGREQFFGPGTRLTVL.

The rearrangement uses TRBV5-1 and TRBJ1-1, with D unclear. This CDR3 is built from 15 residues. Trimming cost V 1 base and J 1 base, with 11 bases left between them. CDR1 and CDR2 (germline): SGHRS, YFSETQ. The CDR3, as DNA: TGCGCCAGCAGCTTGAGGGCGGATAGGAACACTGAAGCTTTCTTT. Translation gives CASSLRADRNTEAFF.

The chain is built from TRBV5-4 and TRBJ2-2; D assignment may be TRBD1 or TRBD2 (5 bases each). This CDR3 is 14 amino acids long. Germline values: CDR1 SGHNT, CDR2 YYREEE (reference sequence). The V and J ends lost 2 bases and 6 bases respectively, with 11 bases between them. This chain's CDR3 is CASSFGRDPGELFF. CDR3 DNA sequence: TGTGCCAGCAGCTTCGGTAGGGACCCCGGGGAGCTGTTTTTT.

V and J are TRBV9 and TRBJ2-5; 10 nucleotides match TRBD1. V lost 4 bases to trimming and J lost 3 bases; unmatched junction nucleotides: 3. CDR1 and CDR2 from the germline V gene are SGDLS and YYNGEE. The CDR3 covers 14 residues. The DNA for the CDR3 is TGTGCCAGCAGCCCCGGGACAGGGGAAGAGACCCAGTACTTC. Its protein is CASSPGTGEETQYF.

The chain links TRBV7-9 to TRBJ2-5, with no clear D. The ends were cut back, 6 bases at V and 4 bases at J, with 9 bases in the middle. CDR3 length: 12 residues. Per germline, CDR1 SEHNR and CDR2 FQNEAQ (reference sequence). The CDR3 sequence is CASRPSGETQYF. For the CDR3, the DNA is TGTGCCAGCAGACCGAGTGGAGAGACCCAGTACTTC. Full variable domain (rest looked up from reference TRBV7-9 and TRBJ2-5): DTGVSQNPRHKITKRGQNVTFRCDPISEHNRLYWYRQTLGQGPEFLTYFQNEAQLEKSRLLSDRFSAERPKGSFSTLEIQRTEQGDSAMYLCASRPSGETQYFGPGTRLLVL.

The V call is TRBV6-1, the J call TRBJ1-4; 10 nucleotides line up with TRBD1. CDR1 is MNHNS, CDR2 SASEGT, per germline. The CDR3 spans 13 residues. V shed 2 bases and J 17 bases; nucleotides not matched to a gene: 8. The CDR3 here is CASSEKVRTGGFF. The CDR3 coding sequence is TGTGCCAGCAGTGAAAAAGTACGGACAGGGGGTTTTTTT.